This T cell receptor (beta chain) was captured in a study of T-cell reconstitution after alpha-beta-depleted transplantation in children. A remark on this clonotype: Its cognate antigen is unknown.

The study's findings and limits: High day-60 TCRbeta diversity in some patients came from surviving recipient T cells and thymic progenitors. T-cell counts and diversity were attributed mostly to newly produced T cells one year after transplant.

Trimming cost V 8 bases and J 4 bases, with 13 bases left between them. CDR3 size: 13 residues. Preparing the TCRbeta library involved the use of unique molecular identifiers. TCRdb re-derived calls from the PCR reads in MiXCR, one entry per CDR3 protein. The repertoire holds 780,000 or so distinct CDR3 sequences, with 15% to 20% as singletons. This specimen was PBMCs, mostly from graft donor cells, taken 360 days after TCRalphabeta/CD19-depleted stem cell transplant. This clonotype was obtained from a male patient younger than 18 who had a stem cell transplant for acute lymphoblastic leukemia, so the T cells may come from the graft donor. The chain links TRBV12-3 or TRBV12-4 to TRBJ2-3, with D unclear. CDR3 amino acids: CASGLLGPDTQYF. The CDR3 bases are TGTGCCAGCGGGCTCCTCGGGCCAGATACGCAGTATTTT.